This TCR beta chain was found in a study of T cells in Graves' hyperthyroidism and ophthalmopathy. The TCR beta CDR3 regions underwent amplification using RNA transcripts as the source. HTBI primers were the set used in a first-round RT-PCR of the TCR CDR3. Using its own MiXCR run on the multiplex PCR reads, TCRdb lists one record per CDR3 protein. The repertoire holds about 400,000 distinct CDR3 sequences, with around a sixth as singletons. The CDR3 extends over 15 amino acids. The trim removed 5 bases at V and 4 bases at J, leaving 10 bases unmatched. Germline lookup yields CDR1 MGHRA and CDR2 YSYEKL. This clonotype occurred a few times.

The TCR comes from a woman in her late teens or twenties with Graves' hyperthyroidism that later progressed to Graves' ophthalmopathy. This chain links TRBV4-1 with TRBJ2-7, with 8 nucleotides matching TRBD1. Sequenced input: blood. The chain's CDR3 is CASSTGQGQSYEQYF. Here the CDR3 DNA reads TGCGCCAGCAGCACCGGACAGGGCCAGAGTTACGAGCAGTACTTC.